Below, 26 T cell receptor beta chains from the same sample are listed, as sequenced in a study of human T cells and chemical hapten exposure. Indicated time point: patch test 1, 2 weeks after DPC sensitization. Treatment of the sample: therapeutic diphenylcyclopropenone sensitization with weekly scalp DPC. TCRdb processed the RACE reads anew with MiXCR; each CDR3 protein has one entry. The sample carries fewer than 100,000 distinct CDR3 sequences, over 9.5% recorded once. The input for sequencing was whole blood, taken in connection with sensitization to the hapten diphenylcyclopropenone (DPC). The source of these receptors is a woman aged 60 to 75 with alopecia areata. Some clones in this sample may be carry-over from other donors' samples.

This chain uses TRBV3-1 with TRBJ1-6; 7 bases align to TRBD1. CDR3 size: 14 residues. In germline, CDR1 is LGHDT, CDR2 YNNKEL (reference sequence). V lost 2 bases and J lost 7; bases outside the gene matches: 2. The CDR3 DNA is TGTGCCAGCAGCCAACACAGGGGCAATTCACCCCTCCACTTT. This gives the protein CASSQHRGNSPLHF.

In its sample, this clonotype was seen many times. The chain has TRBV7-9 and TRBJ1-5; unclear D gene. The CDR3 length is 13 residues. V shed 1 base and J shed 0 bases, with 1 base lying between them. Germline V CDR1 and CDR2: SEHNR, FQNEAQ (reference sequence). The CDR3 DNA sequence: TGTGCCAGCAGCTTAGATAGCAATCAGCCCCAGCATTTT. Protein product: CASSLDSNQPQHF.

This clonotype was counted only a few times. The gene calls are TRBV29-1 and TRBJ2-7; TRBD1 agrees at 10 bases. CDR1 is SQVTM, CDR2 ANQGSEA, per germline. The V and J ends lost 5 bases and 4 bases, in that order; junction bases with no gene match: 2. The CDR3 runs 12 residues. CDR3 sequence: CSVWTGGYEQYF. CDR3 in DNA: TGCAGCGTTTGGACAGGGGGATACGAGCAGTACTTC.

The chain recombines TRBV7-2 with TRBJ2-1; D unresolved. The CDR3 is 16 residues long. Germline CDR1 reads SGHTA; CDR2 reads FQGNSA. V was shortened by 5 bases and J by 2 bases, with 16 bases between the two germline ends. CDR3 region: CASSRLPQWAYNEQFF. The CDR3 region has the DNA TGTGCCAGCAGCAGGCTCCCCCAGTGGGCCTACAATGAGCAGTTCTTC.

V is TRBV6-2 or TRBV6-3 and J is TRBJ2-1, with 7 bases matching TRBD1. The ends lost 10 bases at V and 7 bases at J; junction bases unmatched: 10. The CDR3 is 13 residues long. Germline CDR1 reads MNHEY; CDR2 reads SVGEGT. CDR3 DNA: TGTGCCATTAGGGACAGCGCAATGAATGAGCAGTTCTTC. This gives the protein CAIRDSAMNEQFF.

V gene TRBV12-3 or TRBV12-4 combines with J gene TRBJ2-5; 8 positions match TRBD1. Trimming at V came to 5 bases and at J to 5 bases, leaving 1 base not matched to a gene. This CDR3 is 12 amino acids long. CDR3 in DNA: TGTGCCAGCAGTCGGACAGGGGAGACCCAGTACTTC. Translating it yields CASSRTGETQYF.

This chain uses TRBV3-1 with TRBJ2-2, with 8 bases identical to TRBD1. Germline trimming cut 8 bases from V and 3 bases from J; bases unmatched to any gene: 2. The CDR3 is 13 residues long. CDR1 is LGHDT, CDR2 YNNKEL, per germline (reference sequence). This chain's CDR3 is CASDRGHTGELFF. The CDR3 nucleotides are TGTGCCAGCGACAGGGGCCACACCGGGGAGCTGTTTTTT.

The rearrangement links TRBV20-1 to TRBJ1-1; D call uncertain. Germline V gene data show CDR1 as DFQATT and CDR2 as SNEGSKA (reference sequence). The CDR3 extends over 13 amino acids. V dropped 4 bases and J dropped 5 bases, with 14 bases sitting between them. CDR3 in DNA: TGCAGTGCTAAGCCCGGAACTCGGACTGAAGCTTTCTTT. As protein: CSAKPGTRTEAFF.

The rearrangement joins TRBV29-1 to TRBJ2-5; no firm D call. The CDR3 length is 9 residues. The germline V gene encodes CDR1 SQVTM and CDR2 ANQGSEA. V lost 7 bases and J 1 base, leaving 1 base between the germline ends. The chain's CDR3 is CSGQETQYF. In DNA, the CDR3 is TGCAGCGGCCAAGAGACCCAGTACTTC. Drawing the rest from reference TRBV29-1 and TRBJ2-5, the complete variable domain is SAVISQKPSRDICQRGTSLTIQCQVDSQVTMMFWYRQQPGQSLTLIATANQGSEATYESGFVIDKFPISRPNLTFSTLTVSNMSPEDSSIYLCSGQETQYFGPGTRLLVL.

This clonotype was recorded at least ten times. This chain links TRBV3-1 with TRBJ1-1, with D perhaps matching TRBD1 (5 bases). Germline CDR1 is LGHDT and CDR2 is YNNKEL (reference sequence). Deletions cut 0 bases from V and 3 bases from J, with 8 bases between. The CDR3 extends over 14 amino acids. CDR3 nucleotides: TGTGCCAGCAGCCAAGACAGGGCAGACACTGAAGCTTTCTTT. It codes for CASSQDRADTEAFF.

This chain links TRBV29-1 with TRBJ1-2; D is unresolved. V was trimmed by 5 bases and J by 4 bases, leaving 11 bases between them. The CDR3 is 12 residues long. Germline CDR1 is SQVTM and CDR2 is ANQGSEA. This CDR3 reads CSVPTDFYGYTF. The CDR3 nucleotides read TGCAGCGTTCCGACGGACTTCTATGGCTACACCTTC.

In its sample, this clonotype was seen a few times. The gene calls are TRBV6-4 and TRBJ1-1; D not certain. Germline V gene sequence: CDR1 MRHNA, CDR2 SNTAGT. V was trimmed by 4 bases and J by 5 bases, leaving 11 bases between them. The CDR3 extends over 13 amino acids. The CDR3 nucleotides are TGTGCCAGCAGTGTCCAGGCTACTACTGAAGCTTTCTTT. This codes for CASSVQATTEAFF.

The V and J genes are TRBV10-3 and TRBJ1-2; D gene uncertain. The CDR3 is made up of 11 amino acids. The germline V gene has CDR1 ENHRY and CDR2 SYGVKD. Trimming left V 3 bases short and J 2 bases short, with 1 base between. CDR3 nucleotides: TGTGCCATCAGTGAAAACTATGGCTACACCTTC. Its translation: CAISENYGYTF.

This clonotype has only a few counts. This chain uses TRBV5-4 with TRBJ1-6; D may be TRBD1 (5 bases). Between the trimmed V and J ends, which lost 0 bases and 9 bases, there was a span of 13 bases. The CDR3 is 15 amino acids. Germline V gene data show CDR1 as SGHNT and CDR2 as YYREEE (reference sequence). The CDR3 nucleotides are TGTGCCAGCAGCTTGGGATCAGGGCAGGGTTCACCCCTCCACTTT. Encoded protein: CASSLGSGQGSPLHF.

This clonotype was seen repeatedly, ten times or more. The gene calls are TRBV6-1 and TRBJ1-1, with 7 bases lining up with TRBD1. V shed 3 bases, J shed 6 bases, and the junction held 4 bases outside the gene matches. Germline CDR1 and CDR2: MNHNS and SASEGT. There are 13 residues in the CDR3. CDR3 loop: CASSDFRGAEAFF. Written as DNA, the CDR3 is TGTGCCAGCAGTGATTTCAGGGGGGCTGAAGCTTTCTTT.

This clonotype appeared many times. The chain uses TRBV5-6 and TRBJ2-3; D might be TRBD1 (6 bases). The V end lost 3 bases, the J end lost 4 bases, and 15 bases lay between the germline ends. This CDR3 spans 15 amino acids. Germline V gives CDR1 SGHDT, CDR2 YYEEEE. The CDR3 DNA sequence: TGTGCCAGCAGCTGGGGAACAGGGATAGCAGATACGCAGTATTTT. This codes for CASSWGTGIADTQYF.

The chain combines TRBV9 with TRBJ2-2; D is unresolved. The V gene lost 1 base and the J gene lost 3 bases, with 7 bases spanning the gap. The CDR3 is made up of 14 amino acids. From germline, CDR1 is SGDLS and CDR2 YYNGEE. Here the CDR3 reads CASSVIQYTGELFF. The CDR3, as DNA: TGTGCCAGCAGCGTAATACAGTACACCGGGGAGCTGTTTTTT.

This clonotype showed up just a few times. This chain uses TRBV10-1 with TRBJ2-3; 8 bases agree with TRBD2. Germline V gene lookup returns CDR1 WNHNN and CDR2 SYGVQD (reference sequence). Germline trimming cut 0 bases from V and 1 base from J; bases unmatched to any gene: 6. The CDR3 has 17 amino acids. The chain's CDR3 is CASSESPSGGGTDTQYF. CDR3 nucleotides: TGCGCCAGCAGTGAGTCCCCCAGCGGGGGAGGCACAGATACGCAGTATTTT.

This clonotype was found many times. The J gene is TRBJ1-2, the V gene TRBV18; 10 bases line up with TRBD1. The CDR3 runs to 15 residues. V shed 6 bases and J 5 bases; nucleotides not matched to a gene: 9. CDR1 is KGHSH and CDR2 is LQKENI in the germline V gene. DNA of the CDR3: TGTGCCAGCTCCCAGACAGGGGGCGCTGGGTATGGCTACACCTTC. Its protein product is CASSQTGGAGYGYTF. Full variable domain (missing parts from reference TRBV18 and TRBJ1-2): NAGVMQNPRHLVRRRGQEARLRCSPMKGHSHVYWYRQLPEEGLKFMVYLQKENIIDESGMPKERFSAEFPKEGPSILRIQQVVRGDSAAYFCASSQTGGAGYGYTFGSGTRLTVV.

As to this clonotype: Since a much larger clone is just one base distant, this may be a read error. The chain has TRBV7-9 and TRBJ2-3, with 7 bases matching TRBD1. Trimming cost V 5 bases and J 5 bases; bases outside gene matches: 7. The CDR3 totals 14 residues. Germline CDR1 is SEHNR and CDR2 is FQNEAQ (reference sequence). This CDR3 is CASSLLTGQDTQYF. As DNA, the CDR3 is TGTGCCAGCAGCCTGCTGACAGGGCAAGATACGCAGTATTTT. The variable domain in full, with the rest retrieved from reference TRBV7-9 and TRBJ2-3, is DTGVSQNPRHKITKRGQNVTFRCDPISEHNRLYWYRQTLGQGPEFLTYFQNEAQLEKSRLLSDRFSAERPKGSFSTLEIQRTEQGDSAMYLCASSLLTGQDTQYFGPGTRLTVL.

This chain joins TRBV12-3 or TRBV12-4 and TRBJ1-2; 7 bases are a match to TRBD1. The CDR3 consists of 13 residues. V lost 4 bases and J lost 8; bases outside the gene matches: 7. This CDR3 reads CASSYGTVVGYTF. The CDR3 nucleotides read TGTGCCAGCAGTTACGGGACAGTCGTCGGCTACACCTTC.

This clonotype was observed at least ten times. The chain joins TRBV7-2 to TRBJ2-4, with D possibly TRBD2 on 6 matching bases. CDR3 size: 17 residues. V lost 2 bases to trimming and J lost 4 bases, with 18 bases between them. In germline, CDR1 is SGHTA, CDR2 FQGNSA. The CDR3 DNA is TGTGCCAGCAGCTTACCCGGGGGTGTTGAATTTAAAAACATTCAGTACTTC. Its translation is CASSLPGGVEFKNIQYF.

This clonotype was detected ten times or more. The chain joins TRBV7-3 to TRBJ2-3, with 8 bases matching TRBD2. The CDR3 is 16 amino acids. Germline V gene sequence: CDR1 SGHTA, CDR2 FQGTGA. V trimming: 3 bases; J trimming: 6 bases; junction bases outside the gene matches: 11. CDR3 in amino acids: CASSFHQRGTSDTQYF. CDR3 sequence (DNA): TGTGCCAGCAGCTTTCACCAGCGGGGGACCTCGGATACGCAGTATTTT.

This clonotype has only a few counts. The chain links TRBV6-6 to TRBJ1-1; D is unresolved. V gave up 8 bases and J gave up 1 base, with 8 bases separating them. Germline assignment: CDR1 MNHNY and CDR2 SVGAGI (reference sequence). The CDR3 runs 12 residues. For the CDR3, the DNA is TGTGCCAGCTGGCCCCAGAACACTGAAGCTTTCTTT. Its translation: CASWPQNTEAFF.

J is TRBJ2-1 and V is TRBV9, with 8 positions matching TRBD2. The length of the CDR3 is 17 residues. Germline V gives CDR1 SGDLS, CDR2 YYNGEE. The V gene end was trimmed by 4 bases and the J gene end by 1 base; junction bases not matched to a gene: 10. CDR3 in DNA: TGTGCCAGCAGCTCCCAGAGCGGGGGCCGTTCCTACAATGAGCAGTTCTTC. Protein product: CASSSQSGGRSYNEQFF.

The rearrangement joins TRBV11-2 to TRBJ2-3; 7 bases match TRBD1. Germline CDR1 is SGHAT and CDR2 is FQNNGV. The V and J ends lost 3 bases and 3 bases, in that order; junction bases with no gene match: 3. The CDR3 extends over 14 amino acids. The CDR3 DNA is TGTGCCAGCAGCTTGTTCAGGGGGACAGATACGCAGTATTTT. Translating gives CASSLFRGTDTQYF.